This T cell receptor beta chain was retrieved from a study of T cells in tuberculosis. Study-level findings and limits: Active tuberculosis alpha repertoires lay closer to GMM-specific TCRs than controls'.

Comments on this clone: Antigen: not known.

There are 17 residues in the CDR3. CDR1 and CDR2 (germline): LNHNV, YYDKDF (reference sequence). V lost 0 bases to trimming and J lost 2 bases; unmatched junction nucleotides: 8. The assay was immunoSEQ multiplex PCR, and TCRdb's table has in-frame clones only and misses some. This table holds over 20,000 clones, almost 97% found once. The sample comprised PBMCs. This sequence joins TRBV15 and TRBJ2-3; 7 bases match TRBD2. This TCR was recovered from a donor aged 10-29 years with latent tuberculosis or without tuberculosis infection. For the CDR3, the DNA is TGTGCCACCAGCAGAGATCACGCGGGAGTATACACAGATACGCAGTATTTT. It encodes CATSRDHAGVYTDTQYF.